Presented here are 27 T cell receptor beta chains from one specimen sequenced in a study of T cell changes during pregnancy in multiple sclerosis. Using immunoSEQ multiplex PCR, the repertoire was profiled, and TCRdb retains in-frame clones only, with some absent. The profile shows about 31,000 clones, around 90% of them singletons. The material sequenced was CD8+ T cells from peripheral blood mononuclear cells, taken before pregnancy. These receptors were collected from a female donor with multiple sclerosis, enrolled in a pregnancy study.

This chain connects TRBV12-5 to TRBJ2-7; 7 bases map to TRBD2. V dropped 8 bases and J dropped 2; count of bases not matched to a gene: 9. This CDR3 has 14 amino acids. The germline V gene encodes CDR1 LGHNT and CDR2 FRNRAP. The CDR3 bases are TGTGCTAGTACCCCAGCGGGGTCGCCCTACGAGCAGTACTTC. Its protein product is CASTPAGSPYEQYF.

The V and J genes are TRBV19 and TRBJ2-1; TRBD1 might be the D (6 bases). CDR3 length equals 16 residues. Germline assignment: CDR1 LNHDA and CDR2 SQIVND (reference sequence). Trimming took 3 bases from V and 0 from J, leaving 12 bases between them. CDR3 nucleotide sequence: TGTGCCAGTAGTATCTCAGGGGCTAGCTCCTACAATGAGCAGTTCTTC. Protein: CASSISGASSYNEQFF. Full variable domain (remainder filled in from reference TRBV19 and TRBJ2-1): DGGITQSPKYLFRKEGQNVTLSCEQNLNHDAMYWYRQDPGQGLRLIYYSQIVNDFQKGDIAEGYSVSREKKESFPLTVTSAQKNPTAFYLCASSISGASSYNEQFFGPGTRLTVL.

V usage is TRBV7-3 and J usage is TRBJ2-1; 15 bases line up with TRBD2. The trim removed 3 bases at V and 0 bases at J, leaving 6 bases unmatched. From germline, CDR1 is SGHTA and CDR2 FQGTGA. This CDR3 is 19 amino acids long. CDR3 sequence: CASSLGLAGGFGSYNEQFF. CDR3 DNA: TGTGCCAGCAGCTTGGGACTAGCGGGAGGCTTTGGCTCCTACAATGAGCAGTTCTTC.

This clone was observed once. The gene calls are TRBV4-1 and TRBJ1-1; D ambiguous. Trimming stripped 0 bases from V and 5 bases from J, with 13 bases between. This CDR3 spans 15 amino acids. CDR1 is MGHRA, CDR2 YSYEKL, per germline. This CDR3 is CASSQDSGRTTEAFF. Here the CDR3 DNA reads TGCGCCAGCAGCCAAGATAGCGGCAGGACGACTGAAGCTTTCTTT.

V usage is TRBV5-6 and J usage is TRBJ2-7; D possibly corresponds to TRBD1 (5 bases). Germline V lookup: CDR1 SGHDT, CDR2 YYEEEE. The V end was cut by 4 bases, the J end by 0 bases, with 17 bases between. This CDR3 comprises 16 residues. The CDR3 DNA reads TGTGCCAGCAGCGGCACGTTGGGCAGGGCCTCCTACGAGCAGTACTTC. This sequence encodes CASSGTLGRASYEQYF.

The chain couples TRBV6-5 to TRBJ1-3, with a possible D match to TRBD1 (5 bases). The germline V gene has CDR1 MNHEY and CDR2 SVGAGI. Trimming left V 8 bases short and J 9 bases short, with 17 bases between. This CDR3 comprises 13 residues. CDR3 loop: CASRPGHLLTIYF. The CDR3 nucleotides are TGTGCCAGCCGACCTGGACATCTGCTCACCATATATTTT.

V and J are TRBV7-2 and TRBJ2-3, with 8 bases matching TRBD2. There are 15 residues in the CDR3. With 6 bases clipped from V and 3 bases from J, the junction kept 8 bases outside the gene matches. Germline lookup yields CDR1 SGHTA and CDR2 FQGNSA. CDR3 sequence reads: CASRNSGIMTDTQYF. The CDR3 bases are TGTGCCAGCAGAAATAGCGGGATTATGACAGATACGCAGTATTTT.

This clone has just one count. The V gene is TRBV7-2, the J gene TRBJ1-2; TRBD1 might be the D (5 bases). The length of the CDR3 is 15 residues. Trimming took off 1 base at V and 3 bases at J, with 12 bases between the two ends. Germline loops: CDR1 SGHTA, CDR2 FQGNSA. The CDR3 region has the DNA TGTGCCAGCAGCTTAGACGTGACAGTTGACTATGGCTACACCTTC. This codes for CASSLDVTVDYGYTF.

The V call is TRBV6-4, the J call TRBJ1-1; a possible D gene is TRBD1 (5 bases). Germline loops: CDR1 MRHNA, CDR2 SNTAGT. The CDR3 runs 13 residues. Trimming left V 3 bases short and J 1 base short, with 6 bases between. The CDR3 spells CASSETENTEAFF. The CDR3 DNA reads TGTGCCAGCAGTGAGACAGAGAACACTGAAGCTTTCTTT.

The chain combines TRBV6-5 with TRBJ2-1, with 7 bases lining up with TRBD2. The V segment lost 2 bases and the J segment 5 bases; nucleotides outside the gene matches: 6. Germline V gene sequence: CDR1 MNHEY, CDR2 SVGAGI. This CDR3 has 15 residues. CDR3 sequence reads: CASSYRGEAHNEQFF. The CDR3 coding sequence is TGTGCCAGCAGTTACCGGGGGGAGGCTCACAATGAGCAGTTCTTC.

This chain joins TRBV6-5 and TRBJ1-2; D remains unclear. This CDR3 region has 13 residues. V lost 0 bases, J lost 5 bases, and 7 bases lay in between. The germline V gene has CDR1 MNHEY and CDR2 SVGAGI. The CDR3 DNA reads as TGTGCCAGCAGTTACTCGACGGGGTATGGCTACACCTTC. This sequence encodes CASSYSTGYGYTF.

The table lists this clone with a count of one. The chain recombines TRBV4-2 with TRBJ1-1, with 8 bases matching TRBD1. Germline trimming cut 4 bases from V and 5 bases from J; bases unmatched to any gene: 6. Germline-derived CDR1 and CDR2 are LGHNA and YNFKEQ. This CDR3 region has 14 residues. CDR3 in amino acids: CASSPGQGVTEAFF. CDR3 coding DNA: TGTGCCAGCAGCCCCGGACAGGGTGTTACTGAAGCTTTCTTT.

CDR3 DNA: TGTGCCAGCAGTTTATTCGGGGACAGGGTCTACGAGCAGTACTTC. Translating gives CASSLFGDRVYEQYF. The chain joins TRBV28 to TRBJ2-7, with 9 bases that match TRBD1. Germline trimming cut 1 base from V and 3 bases from J; bases unmatched to any gene: 4. There are 15 residues in the CDR3. Germline loops: CDR1 MDHEN, CDR2 SYDVKM.

V gene TRBV27 combines with J gene TRBJ2-7; TRBD2 matches at 12 bases. The CDR3 contains 17 residues. Losses at the gene ends were 11 bases for V and 6 bases for J; bases not matched to a gene: 20. Germline V CDR1 and CDR2: MNHEY, SMNVEV (reference sequence). The CDR3 coding sequence is TGTGCCTCGACCCCACTAGCGGGAGGACTGGTTCGGGGCGAGCAGTACTTC. Its translation: CASTPLAGGLVRGEQYF.

This clone was seen once. The chain employs TRBV4-1 and TRBJ1-1, with D possibly being TRBD1 (5 bases). Trimming pared 4 bases from V and 4 bases from J, leaving 7 bases between. CDR3 length: 12 amino acids. Germline V lookup: CDR1 MGHRA, CDR2 YSYEKL. The CDR3 DNA reads TGCGCCAGCAGCCGAACAGGCACTGAAGCTTTCTTT. It is translated as CASSRTGTEAFF.

The V gene is TRBV18, the J gene TRBJ2-7, with 7 bases matching TRBD2. CDR3 length equals 14 residues. Germline CDR1 reads KGHSH; CDR2 reads LQKENI. Trimming took 4 bases from V and 2 from J; bases not matched to a gene: 5. CDR3 sequence: CASSLAAGPYEQYF. In DNA, the CDR3 is TGTGCCAGCTCACTCGCAGCGGGACCCTACGAGCAGTACTTC.

This chain links TRBV4-1 with TRBJ2-7, with TRBD2 identical over 11 bases. Looked up from germline, CDR1 is MGHRA and CDR2 is YSYEKL. The length of the CDR3 is 16 residues. Trimming took 3 bases from V and 4 from J; bases not matched to a gene: 8. CDR3: CASSHHTSGSRYEQYF. The DNA for the CDR3 is TGCGCCAGCAGCCACCATACTAGCGGGAGTAGATACGAGCAGTACTTC.

This chain links TRBV6-1 with TRBJ1-1, with D hard to call. V was clipped by 7 bases and J by 0 bases, with 21 bases between them. Per germline, CDR1 MNHNS and CDR2 SASEGT. The CDR3 extends over 17 amino acids. CDR3 sequence reads: CASNEGDAGTMNTEAFF. The CDR3 DNA sequence: TGTGCCAGCAATGAGGGAGATGCCGGAACCATGAACACTGAAGCTTTCTTT.

This clone was seen a handful of times. V is TRBV15 and J is TRBJ1-3; no clear D gene. Germline V gives CDR1 LNHNV, CDR2 YYDKDF (reference sequence). Trimming shortened V by 5 bases and J by 3 bases, and 11 bases separated the two germline ends. The CDR3 loop spans 14 amino acids. The CDR3 reads CATSSVFFGNTIYF. The CDR3 DNA reads TGTGCCACCAGCTCAGTCTTCTTTGGAAACACCATATATTTT.

This sequence joins TRBV28 and TRBJ1-1; D uncertain. Germline V gene lookup returns CDR1 MDHEN and CDR2 SYDVKM. There are 15 residues in the CDR3. V was trimmed by 1 base and J by 0 bases, leaving 9 bases between them. The CDR3 DNA reads TGTGCCAGCAGTTTATCAAGGAGAATGAACACTGAAGCTTTCTTT. Residues: CASSLSRRMNTEAFF.

The V call is TRBV5-8, the J call TRBJ2-7, with a weak D call TRBD1 (7 bases). The germline V and J ends were trimmed by 3 bases and 2 bases, with 15 bases remaining between them. The CDR3 extends over 15 amino acids. The germline CDR1 and CDR2 sequences are SGHTS and YDEGEE. In DNA, the CDR3 is TGTGCCAGCAGCTCCCGACAGGGAGGAACCTACGAGCAGTACTTC. Translated, it gives CASSSRQGGTYEQYF.

A single count supports this clone. The chain has TRBV7-9 and TRBJ2-1, with D maybe TRBD2 (6 bases). Trimming stripped 5 bases from V and 7 bases from J, with 9 bases between. The CDR3 contains 12 residues. From germline, CDR1 is SEHNR and CDR2 FQNEAQ (reference sequence). The CDR3 sequence is CASSNGRNEQFF. The DNA for the CDR3 is TGTGCCAGCAGCAATGGGAGGAATGAGCAGTTCTTC.

This chain connects TRBV9 to TRBJ1-2, with a tentative D call TRBD1 (6 bases). Trimming took 3 bases from V and 4 from J, leaving 19 bases between them. CDR1 and CDR2 from the germline V gene are SGDLS and YYNGEE. CDR3 length: 16 amino acids. CDR3 nucleotides: TGTGCCAGCAGCGCCTCAAAAAAACAGGGCCTCTATGGCTACACCTTC. It is translated as CASSASKKQGLYGYTF. The whole variable domain, remainder taken from reference TRBV9 and TRBJ1-2, is DSGVTQTPKHLITATGQRVTLRCSPRSGDLSVYWYQQSLDQGLQFLIQYYNGEERAKGNILERFSAQQFPDLHSELNLSSLELGDSALYFCASSASKKQGLYGYTFGSGTRLTVV.

This clone was observed once. The chain combines TRBV27 with TRBJ1-1; D gene ambiguous. V lost 4 bases, J lost 6 bases, and 9 bases lay in between. The CDR3 covers 12 residues. The germline V gene encodes CDR1 MNHEY and CDR2 SMNVEV (reference sequence). The CDR3 loop is CASSSLEAEAFF. The DNA of the CDR3 is TGTGCCAGCAGTTCCCTGGAGGCTGAAGCTTTCTTT.

V is TRBV7-9 and J is TRBJ1-1; D possibly corresponds to TRBD1 (5 bases). The V and J ends lost 0 bases and 1 base respectively, with 6 bases between them. Germline-derived CDR1 and CDR2 are SEHNR and FQNEAQ (reference sequence). The CDR3 contains 14 residues. CDR3 in amino acids: CASSLATGNTEAFF. The CDR3 DNA sequence: TGTGCCAGCAGCTTAGCTACAGGGAACACTGAAGCTTTCTTT. Looking up the rest from reference TRBV7-9 and TRBJ1-1 gives the full variable domain: DTGVSQNPRHKITKRGQNVTFRCDPISEHNRLYWYRQTLGQGPEFLTYFQNEAQLEKSRLLSDRFSAERPKGSFSTLEIQRTEQGDSAMYLCASSLATGNTEAFFGQGTRLTVV.

CDR3 sequence: CASSLTGTGMNTEAFF. In nucleotides, the CDR3 is TGCGCCAGCAGCTTGACCGGGACAGGCATGAACACTGAAGCTTTCTTT. V gene TRBV5-1 combines with J gene TRBJ1-1; 8 bases match TRBD1. This CDR3 region has 16 residues. V dropped 1 base and J dropped 0; count of bases not matched to a gene: 5. CDR1 and CDR2 (germline): SGHRS, YFSETQ.

The gene calls are TRBV7-8 and TRBJ1-1; D uncertain. The CDR3 is 14 amino acids. Trimming removed 5 bases at V and 4 bases at J, with 14 bases between. Germline-derived CDR1 and CDR2 are SGHVS and FQNEAQ. CDR3 protein: CASSLYEAGTEAFF. In DNA form, the CDR3 reads TGTGCCAGCAGCCTCTACGAGGCCGGCACTGAAGCTTTCTTT.